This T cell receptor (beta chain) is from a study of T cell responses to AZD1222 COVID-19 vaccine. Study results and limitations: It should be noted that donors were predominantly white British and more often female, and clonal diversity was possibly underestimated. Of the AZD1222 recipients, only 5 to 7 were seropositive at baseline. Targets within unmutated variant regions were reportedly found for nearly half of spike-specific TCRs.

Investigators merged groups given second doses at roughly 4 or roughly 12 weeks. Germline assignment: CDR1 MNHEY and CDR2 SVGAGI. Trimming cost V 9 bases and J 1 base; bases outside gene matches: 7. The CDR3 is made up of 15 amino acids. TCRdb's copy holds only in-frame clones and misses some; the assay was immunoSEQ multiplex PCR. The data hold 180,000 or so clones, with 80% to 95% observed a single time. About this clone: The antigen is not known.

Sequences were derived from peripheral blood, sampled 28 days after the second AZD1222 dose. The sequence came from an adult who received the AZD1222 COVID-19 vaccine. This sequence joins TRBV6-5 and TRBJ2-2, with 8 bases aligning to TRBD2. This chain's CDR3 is CASRLAGGNTGELFF. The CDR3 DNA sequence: TGTGCCAGTAGACTGGCGGGGGGGAACACCGGGGAGCTGTTTTTT.